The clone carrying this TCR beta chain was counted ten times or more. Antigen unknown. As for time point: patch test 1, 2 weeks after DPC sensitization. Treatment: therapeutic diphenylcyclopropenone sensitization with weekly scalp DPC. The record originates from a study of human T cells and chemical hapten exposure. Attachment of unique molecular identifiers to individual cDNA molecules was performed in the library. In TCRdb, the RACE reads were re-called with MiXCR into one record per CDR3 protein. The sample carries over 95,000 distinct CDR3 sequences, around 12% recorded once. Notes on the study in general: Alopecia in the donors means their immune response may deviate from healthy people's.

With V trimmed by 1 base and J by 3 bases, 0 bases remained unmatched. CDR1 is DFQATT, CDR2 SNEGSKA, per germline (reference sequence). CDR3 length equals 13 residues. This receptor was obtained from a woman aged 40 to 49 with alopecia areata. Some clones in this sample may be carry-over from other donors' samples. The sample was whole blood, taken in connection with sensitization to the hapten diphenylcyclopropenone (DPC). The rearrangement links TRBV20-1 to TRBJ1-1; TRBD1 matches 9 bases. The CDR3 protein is CSARGTGDTEAFF. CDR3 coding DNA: TGCAGTGCTAGAGGGACAGGGGACACTGAAGCTTTCTTT.